This T cell receptor beta chain was captured by sequencing in a study of blood T cell repertoires in COVID-19. Study at large: Sites across the United States, Italy and Spain contributed samples from acute and convalescent COVID-19. Sources were T cells, B-cell-depleted T cells, or PBMCs; the material itself was cDNA or gDNA.

The trim removed 3 bases at V and 0 bases at J, leaving 9 bases unmatched. The CDR3 length is 18 residues. CDR1 is SGHRS, CDR2 YFSETQ, per germline. Data came from immunoSEQ multiplex PCR; TCRdb stores just in-frame clones and leaves some out. The sample has roughly 100,000 clones; 80% are singletons. The specimen was peripheral blood. The chain couples TRBV5-1 to TRBJ2-7, with 13 bases lining up with TRBD2. This TCR came from a human donor in a cohort sampled during active COVID-19. DNA for the CDR3: TGCGCCAGCAGCTCAAGGACTAGCGGGGGCCTTGTCTCCTACGAGCAGTACTTC. Residues: CASSSRTSGGLVSYEQYF.